These 17 T cell receptor beta chains share one sample of origin, sequenced in a study of early T cells in non-severe SARS-CoV-2 infection (dated by TCRdb to the early 2020s). Library generation was performed with 5' RACE. The listed sequencing device is NextSeq 500. TCRdb reprocessed the public reads (quality trimming at Q25 with fastp, clone calling with MiXCR) and kept in-frame beta chains. CDR3 protein duplicates are merged, each entry listing the most common genes and DNA. This sample has roughly 30,000 distinct CDR3 sequences in its table, and roughly 5.1% of those were observed once. The leading ten clones occupy roughly 2.7% of the sample. Sequenced material: whole blood. Source of these receptors: an adult who was a healthcare worker with PCR-confirmed SARS-CoV-2 infection or an uninfected control (not recorded which).

The rearrangement links TRBV20-1 to TRBJ2-2; no reliable D call. The CDR3 is made up of 12 amino acids. Deletions cut 5 bases from V and 3 bases from J, with 7 bases between. Germline V CDR1 and CDR2: DFQATT, SNEGSKA (reference sequence). The CDR3 protein is CSAHSYTGELFF. The CDR3 bases are TGCAGTGCTCACAGCTACACCGGGGAGCTGTTTTTT.

This clonotype was counted ten times or more. This sequence joins TRBV12-3 or TRBV12-4 and TRBJ1-1, with 9 bases that match TRBD1. V trimming: 6 bases; J trimming: 5 bases; junction bases outside the gene matches: 19. The CDR3 covers 18 residues. The DNA of the CDR3 is TGTGCCAGCAGACGAGCCGGGGCTAGGGGACAGGGAGGGACTGAAGCTTTCTTT. This sequence encodes CASRRAGARGQGGTEAFF.

This clonotype was observed at least ten times. The chain recombines TRBV6-5 with TRBJ2-7; D call uncertain. This CDR3 has 11 residues. Germline V gene sequence: CDR1 MNHEY, CDR2 SVGAGI. The germline V and J ends were trimmed by 5 bases and 2 bases, with 4 bases remaining between them. CDR3 loop: CASSQAYEQYF. The CDR3 bases are TGTGCCAGCAGTCAGGCCTACGAGCAGTACTTC.

In this sample, this clonotype turned up a few times. The chain couples TRBV5-4 to TRBJ2-1, with 13 bases fitting TRBD2. The CDR3 sequence is 15 residues long. Per the germline V gene, CDR1 is SGHNT and CDR2 is YYREEE (reference sequence). Losses at the gene ends were 3 bases for V and 7 bases for J; bases not matched to a gene: 4. The CDR3 protein is CASSSGLAGRNEQFF. As DNA, the CDR3 is TGTGCCAGCAGCTCGGGACTAGCGGGACGAAATGAGCAGTTCTTC.

This clonotype was detected ten times or more. The chain is built from TRBV6-5 and TRBJ1-1; D is possibly TRBD1 (6 bases). The CDR3 sequence is 13 residues long. Trimming took 2 bases from V and 4 from J, leaving 8 bases between them. Germline V CDR1 and CDR2: MNHEY, SVGAGI. CDR3 nucleotides: TGTGCCAGCAGTTACGGACAGAGCACTGAAGCTTTCTTT. It codes for CASSYGQSTEAFF.

Many counts were recorded for this clonotype. The rearrangement links TRBV29-1 to TRBJ2-1; D is undetermined. This CDR3 is 13 amino acids long. V was shortened by 4 bases and J by 4 bases, with 11 bases between the two germline ends. Germline CDR1 reads SQVTM; CDR2 reads ANQGSEA. CDR3 in amino acids: CSVVEALYNEQFF. The CDR3 DNA reads as TGCAGCGTTGTAGAGGCCCTTTACAATGAGCAGTTCTTC.

This clonotype was recorded many times. V usage is TRBV3-1 and J usage is TRBJ1-5; TRBD1 matches 9 bases. V shed 1 base and J 4 bases; nucleotides not matched to a gene: 2. Per germline, CDR1 LGHDT and CDR2 YNNKEL (reference sequence). This CDR3 contains 15 residues. CDR3: CASSQGQGGNQPQHF. As DNA, the CDR3 is TGTGCCAGCAGCCAAGGACAGGGGGGTAATCAGCCCCAGCATTTT.

This clonotype was counted at least ten times. This chain joins TRBV7-2 and TRBJ2-7; 8 nucleotides agree with TRBD1. The CDR3 sequence is 14 residues long. With 6 bases clipped from V and 2 bases from J, the junction kept 6 bases outside the gene matches. Per the germline V gene, CDR1 is SGHTA and CDR2 is FQGNSA. CDR3 sequence reads: CASRRTGLPYEQYF. The CDR3 DNA reads as TGTGCCAGCAGGCGGACAGGGCTCCCCTACGAGCAGTACTTC.

The chain recombines TRBV7-6 with TRBJ2-1; no firm D call. Germline CDR1 SGHVS, CDR2 FNYEAQ. The V end lost 1 base, the J end lost 12 bases, and 7 bases lay between the germline ends. CDR3 length equals 11 residues. The CDR3 sequence: CASSLEDGQFF. The CDR3 bases are TGTGCCAGCAGCTTAGAGGACGGGCAGTTCTTC.

This clonotype was seen at least ten times. The CDR3 region has the DNA TGTGCCATCAGTGAGCCGGGGGTCTCAAACTATGGCTACACCTTC. Encoded protein: CAISEPGVSNYGYTF. V usage is TRBV10-3 and J usage is TRBJ1-2; D may be TRBD1 (5 bases). This CDR3 contains 15 residues. V was trimmed by 2 bases and J by 2 bases, leaving 12 bases between them. From germline, CDR1 is ENHRY and CDR2 SYGVKD.

This clonotype was recorded at least ten times. The V and J genes are TRBV7-2 and TRBJ2-1; no clear D. Germline CDR1 and CDR2: SGHTA and FQGNSA. The ends were cut back, 5 bases at V and 7 bases at J, with 9 bases in the middle. The CDR3 sequence is 12 residues long. The CDR3 DNA is TGTGCCAGCAGCCTACTCAGAAATGAGCAGTTCTTC. It codes for CASSLLRNEQFF.

This clonotype has a count of ten or more. The chain recombines TRBV11-2 with TRBJ2-7, with D tentatively TRBD1 (5 bases). The CDR3 sequence is 14 residues long. From germline, CDR1 is SGHAT and CDR2 FQNNGV. Trimming took off 4 bases at V and 3 bases at J, with 13 bases between the two ends. The CDR3 region has the DNA TGTGCCAGCAGCTCCCAGACAGCTATCTACGAGCAGTACTTC. Its protein product is CASSSQTAIYEQYF.

This clonotype was observed many times. The chain is built from TRBV7-2 and TRBJ1-1, with a weak D call TRBD1 (6 bases). V lost 3 bases and J 5 bases, leaving 10 bases between the germline ends. CDR1 is SGHTA, CDR2 FQGNSA, per germline. CDR3 length: 13 residues. DNA for the CDR3: TGTGCCAGCAGCTTCGGGGGCAGGACTGAAGCTTTCTTT. It encodes CASSFGGRTEAFF.

The chain joins TRBV10-2 to TRBJ1-1, with D possibly matching TRBD1 (5 bases). V lost 8 bases to trimming and J lost 5 bases, with 27 bases between them. The CDR3 consists of 17 residues. The germline V gene encodes CDR1 WSHSY and CDR2 SAAADI. CDR3 in amino acids: CASGGKVRVTAETEAFF. The DNA for the CDR3 is TGCGCCAGCGGTGGCAAGGTCAGGGTTACGGCCGAGACTGAAGCTTTCTTT.

The chain links TRBV6-6 to TRBJ1-1; D remains ambiguous. The CDR3 sequence is 13 residues long. Trimming took off 7 bases at V and 3 bases at J, with 12 bases between the two ends. Germline loops: CDR1 MNHNY, CDR2 SVGAGI (reference sequence). The CDR3 DNA is TGTGCCAGCATCTTGGAGGGAGACACTGAAGCTTTCTTT. Amino acid sequence: CASILEGDTEAFF.

The sample holds many counts of this clonotype. The V gene is TRBV7-3, the J gene TRBJ2-3, with 7 positions matching TRBD2. Germline CDR1 reads SGHTA; CDR2 reads FQGTGA. The CDR3 sequence is 15 residues long. J gave up 0 bases and V 5 bases, and 5 bases lay outside the gene matches. The CDR3: CASSPGGSSTDTQYF. As DNA, the CDR3 is TGTGCCAGCAGCCCGGGAGGCTCTAGCACAGATACGCAGTATTTT.

This clonotype was counted at least ten times. The chain recombines TRBV6-2 or TRBV6-3 with TRBJ2-2, with D unresolved. The CDR3 covers 14 residues. Germline V gives CDR1 MNHEY, CDR2 SVGEGT. The V end was cut by 1 base, the J end by 6 bases, with 9 bases between. The CDR3 protein is CASSYLTWAGELFF. The DNA for the CDR3 is TGTGCCAGCAGTTACTTGACTTGGGCCGGGGAGCTGTTTTTT.